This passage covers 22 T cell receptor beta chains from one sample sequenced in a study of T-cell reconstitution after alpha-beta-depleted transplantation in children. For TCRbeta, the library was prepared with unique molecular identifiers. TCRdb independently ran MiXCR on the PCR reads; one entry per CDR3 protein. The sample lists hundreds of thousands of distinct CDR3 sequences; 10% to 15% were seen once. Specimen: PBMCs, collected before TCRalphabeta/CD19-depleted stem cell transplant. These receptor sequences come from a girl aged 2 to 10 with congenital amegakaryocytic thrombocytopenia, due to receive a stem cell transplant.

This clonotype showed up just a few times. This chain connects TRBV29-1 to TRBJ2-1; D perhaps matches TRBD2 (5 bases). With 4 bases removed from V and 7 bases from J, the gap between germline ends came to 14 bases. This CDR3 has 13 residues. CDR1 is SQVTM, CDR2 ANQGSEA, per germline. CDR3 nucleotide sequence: TGCAGCGTTGTGGGGAGAACGAAAAATGAGCAGTTCTTC. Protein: CSVVGRTKNEQFF.

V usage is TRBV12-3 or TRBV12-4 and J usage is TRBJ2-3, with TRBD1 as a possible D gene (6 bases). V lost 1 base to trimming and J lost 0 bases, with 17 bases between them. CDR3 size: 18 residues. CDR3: CASSLVPMSTGSTDTQYF. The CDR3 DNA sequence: TGTGCCAGCAGTTTAGTTCCCATGTCAACAGGGAGCACAGATACGCAGTATTTT.

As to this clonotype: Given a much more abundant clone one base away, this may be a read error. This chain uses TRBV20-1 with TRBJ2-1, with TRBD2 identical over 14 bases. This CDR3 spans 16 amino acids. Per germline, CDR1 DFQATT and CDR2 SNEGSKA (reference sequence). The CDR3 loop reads CRARVTSGRAFNEQFF. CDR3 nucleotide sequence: TGCCGTGCTAGAGTGACTAGCGGGAGGGCCTTTAATGAGCAGTTCTTC.

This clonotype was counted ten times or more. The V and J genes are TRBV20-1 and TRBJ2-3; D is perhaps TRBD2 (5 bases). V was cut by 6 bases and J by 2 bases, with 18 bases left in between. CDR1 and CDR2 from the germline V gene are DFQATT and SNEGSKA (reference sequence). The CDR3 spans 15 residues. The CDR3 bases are TGCAGTGCCCAGGCGTGGGCGGGTACCACAGATACGCAGTATTTT. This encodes CSAQAWAGTTDTQYF.

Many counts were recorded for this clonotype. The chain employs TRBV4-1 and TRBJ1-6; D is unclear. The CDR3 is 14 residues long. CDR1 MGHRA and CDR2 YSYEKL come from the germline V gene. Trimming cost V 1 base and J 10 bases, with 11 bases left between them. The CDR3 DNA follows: TGCGCCAGCAGCCAAGTTAGGGAAGGGTCACCCCTCCACTTT. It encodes CASSQVREGSPLHF.

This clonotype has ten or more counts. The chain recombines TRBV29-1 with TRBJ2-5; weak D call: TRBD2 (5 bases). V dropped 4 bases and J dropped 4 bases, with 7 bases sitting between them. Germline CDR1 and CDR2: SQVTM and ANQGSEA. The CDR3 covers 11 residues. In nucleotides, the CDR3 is TGCAGCGTTGGAGAGGGAGAGACCCAGTACTTC. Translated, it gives CSVGEGETQYF.

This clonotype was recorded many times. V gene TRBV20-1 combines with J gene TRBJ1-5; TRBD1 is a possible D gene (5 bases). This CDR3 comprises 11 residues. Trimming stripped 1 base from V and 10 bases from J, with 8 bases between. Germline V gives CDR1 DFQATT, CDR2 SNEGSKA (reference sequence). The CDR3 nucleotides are TGCAGTGCTAGAGCCCAGGGACCCCAGCATTTT. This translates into CSARAQGPQHF.

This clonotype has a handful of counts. The CDR3: CSVYRGRLDTQYF. The CDR3 DNA reads as TGCAGTGTTTATAGGGGGCGGTTAGATACGCAGTATTTT. The J gene is TRBJ2-3, the V gene TRBV20-1, with 7 positions matching TRBD1. The CDR3 spans 13 residues. Trimming cost V 7 bases and J 5 bases; bases outside gene matches: 9. Per germline, CDR1 DFQATT and CDR2 SNEGSKA (reference sequence).

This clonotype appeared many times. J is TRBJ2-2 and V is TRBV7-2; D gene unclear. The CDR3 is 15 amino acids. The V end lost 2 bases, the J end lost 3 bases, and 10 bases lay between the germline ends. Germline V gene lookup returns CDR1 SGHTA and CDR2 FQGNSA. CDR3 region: CASSLWVGDTGELFF. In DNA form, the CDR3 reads TGTGCCAGCAGCTTATGGGTCGGAGACACCGGGGAGCTGTTTTTT.

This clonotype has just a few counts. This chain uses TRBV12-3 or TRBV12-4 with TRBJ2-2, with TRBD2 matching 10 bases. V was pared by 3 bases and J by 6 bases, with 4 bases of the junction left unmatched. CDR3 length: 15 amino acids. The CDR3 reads CASSFKREGAGELFF. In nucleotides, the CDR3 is TGTGCCAGCAGTTTCAAGCGGGAGGGCGCCGGGGAGCTGTTTTTT.

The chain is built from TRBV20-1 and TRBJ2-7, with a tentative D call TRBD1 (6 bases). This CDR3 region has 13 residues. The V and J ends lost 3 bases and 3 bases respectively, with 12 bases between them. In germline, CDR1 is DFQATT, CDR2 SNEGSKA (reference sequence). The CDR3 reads CSARGASFYEQYF. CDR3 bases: TGCAGTGCTAGGGGGGCCTCATTCTACGAGCAGTACTTC.

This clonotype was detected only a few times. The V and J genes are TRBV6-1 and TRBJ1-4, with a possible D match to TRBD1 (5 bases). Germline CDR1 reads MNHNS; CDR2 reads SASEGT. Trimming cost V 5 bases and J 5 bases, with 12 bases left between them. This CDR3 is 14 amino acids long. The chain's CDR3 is CASSRDRVNEKLFF. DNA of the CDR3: TGTGCCAGCAGTCGGGACCGGGTAAATGAAAAACTGTTTTTT.

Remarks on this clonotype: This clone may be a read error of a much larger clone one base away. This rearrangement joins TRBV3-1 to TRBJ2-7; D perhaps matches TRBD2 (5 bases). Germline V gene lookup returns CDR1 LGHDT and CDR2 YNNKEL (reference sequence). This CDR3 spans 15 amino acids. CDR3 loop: CASSQAHTRAYVQYF. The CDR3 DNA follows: TGTGCCAGCAGCCAGGCCCACACTAGAGCCTACGTGCAGTACTTC.

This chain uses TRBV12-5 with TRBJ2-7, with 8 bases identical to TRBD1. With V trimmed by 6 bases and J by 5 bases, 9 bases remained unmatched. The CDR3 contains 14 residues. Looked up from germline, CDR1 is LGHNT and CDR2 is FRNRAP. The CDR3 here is CASGVPLQGDEQYF. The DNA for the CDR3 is TGTGCTAGTGGAGTTCCTCTACAGGGGGACGAGCAGTACTTC.

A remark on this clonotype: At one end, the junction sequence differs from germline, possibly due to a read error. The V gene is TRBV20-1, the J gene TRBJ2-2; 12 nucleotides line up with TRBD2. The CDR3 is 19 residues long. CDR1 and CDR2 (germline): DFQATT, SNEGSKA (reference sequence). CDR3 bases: TGCTGTGCTAGATTGTGGGCTAGCGGGAGGGCCCCGAGCACCGGGGAGCTGTTTTTT. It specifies CCARLWASGRAPSTGELFF.

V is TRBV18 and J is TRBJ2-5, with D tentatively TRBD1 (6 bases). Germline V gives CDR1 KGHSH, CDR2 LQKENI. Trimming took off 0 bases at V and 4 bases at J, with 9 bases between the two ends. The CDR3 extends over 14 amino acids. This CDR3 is CASSPPAGVETQYF. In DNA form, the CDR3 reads TGTGCCAGCTCACCACCGGCAGGGGTAGAGACCCAGTACTTC.

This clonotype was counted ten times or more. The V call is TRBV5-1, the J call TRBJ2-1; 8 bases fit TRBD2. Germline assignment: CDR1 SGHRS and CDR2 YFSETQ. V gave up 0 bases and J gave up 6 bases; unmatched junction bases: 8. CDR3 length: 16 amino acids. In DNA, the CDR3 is TGCGCCAGCAGCTTGGTTTATGGGACTAGGAGCAATGAGCAGTTCTTC. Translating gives CASSLVYGTRSNEQFF.

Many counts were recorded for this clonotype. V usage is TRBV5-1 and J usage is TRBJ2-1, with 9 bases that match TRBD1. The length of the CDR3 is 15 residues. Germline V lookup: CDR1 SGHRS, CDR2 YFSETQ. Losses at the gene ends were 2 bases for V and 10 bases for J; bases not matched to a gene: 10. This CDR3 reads CASSFGTGIREEQFF. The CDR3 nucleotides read TGCGCCAGCAGCTTCGGGACAGGGATTCGGGAGGAGCAGTTCTTC.

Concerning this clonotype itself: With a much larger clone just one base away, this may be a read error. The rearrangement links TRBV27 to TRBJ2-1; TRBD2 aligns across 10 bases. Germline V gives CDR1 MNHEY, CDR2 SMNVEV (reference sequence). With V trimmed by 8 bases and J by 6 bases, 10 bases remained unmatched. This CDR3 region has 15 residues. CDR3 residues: CASAAGTSACNEQFF. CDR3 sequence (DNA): TGTGCCAGCGCGGCCGGGACTAGCGCCTGCAATGAGCAGTTCTTC.

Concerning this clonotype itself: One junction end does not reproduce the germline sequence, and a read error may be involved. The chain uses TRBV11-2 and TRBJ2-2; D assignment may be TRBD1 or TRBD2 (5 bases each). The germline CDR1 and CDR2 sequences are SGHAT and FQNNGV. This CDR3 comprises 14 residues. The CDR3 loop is CASIYLLNTGALFF. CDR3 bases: TGTGCCAGCATCTACCTTTTAAACACCGGGGCGCTGTTTTTT.

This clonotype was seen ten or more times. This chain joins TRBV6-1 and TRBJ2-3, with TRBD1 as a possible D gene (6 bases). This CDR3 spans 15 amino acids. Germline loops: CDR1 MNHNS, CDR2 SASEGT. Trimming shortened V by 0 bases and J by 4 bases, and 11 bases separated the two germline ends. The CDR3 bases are TGTGCCAGCAGTGAAGCTCTCACAGGGCCAGATACGCAGTATTTT. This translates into CASSEALTGPDTQYF.

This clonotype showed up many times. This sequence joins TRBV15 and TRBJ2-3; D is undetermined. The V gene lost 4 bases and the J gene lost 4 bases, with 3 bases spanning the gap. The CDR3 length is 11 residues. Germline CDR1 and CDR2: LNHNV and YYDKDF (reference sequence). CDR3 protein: CATSIADTQYF. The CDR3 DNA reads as TGTGCCACCAGCATCGCAGATACGCAGTATTTT.